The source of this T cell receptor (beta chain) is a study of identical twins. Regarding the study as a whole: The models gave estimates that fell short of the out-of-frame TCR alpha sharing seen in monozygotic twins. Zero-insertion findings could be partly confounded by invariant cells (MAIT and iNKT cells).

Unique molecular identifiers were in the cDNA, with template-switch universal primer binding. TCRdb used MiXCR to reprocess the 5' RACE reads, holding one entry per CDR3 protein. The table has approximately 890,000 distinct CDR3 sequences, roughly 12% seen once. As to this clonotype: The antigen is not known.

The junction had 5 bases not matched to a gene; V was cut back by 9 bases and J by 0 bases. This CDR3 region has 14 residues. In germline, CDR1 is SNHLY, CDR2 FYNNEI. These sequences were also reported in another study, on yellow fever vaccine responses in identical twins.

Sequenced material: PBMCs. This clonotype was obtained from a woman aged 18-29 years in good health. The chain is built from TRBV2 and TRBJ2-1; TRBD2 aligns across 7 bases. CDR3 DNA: TGTGCCAGTACCGGGACTACCTCCTACAATGAGCAGTTCTTC. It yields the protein CASTGTTSYNEQFF.